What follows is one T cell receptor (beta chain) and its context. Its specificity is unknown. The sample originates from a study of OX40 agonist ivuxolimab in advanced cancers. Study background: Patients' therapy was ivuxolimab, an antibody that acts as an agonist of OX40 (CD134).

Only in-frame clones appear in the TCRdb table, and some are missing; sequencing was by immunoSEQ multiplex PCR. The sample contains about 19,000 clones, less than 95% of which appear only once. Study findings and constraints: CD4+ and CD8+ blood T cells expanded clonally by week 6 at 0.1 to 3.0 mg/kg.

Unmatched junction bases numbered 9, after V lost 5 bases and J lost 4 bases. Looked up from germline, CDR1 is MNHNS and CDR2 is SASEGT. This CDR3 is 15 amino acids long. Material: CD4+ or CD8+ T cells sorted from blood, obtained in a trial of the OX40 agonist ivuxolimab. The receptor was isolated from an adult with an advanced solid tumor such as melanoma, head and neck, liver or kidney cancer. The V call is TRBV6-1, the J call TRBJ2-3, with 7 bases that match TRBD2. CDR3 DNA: TGTGCCAGCAGTTTCGGACTAGTTGGACCAGATACGCAGTATTTT. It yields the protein CASSFGLVGPDTQYF.